Below, one T cell receptor beta chain is given with its context. Its antigen is not identified. The data are from a study of beta chain features in type 1 diabetes. Study-level results: Type 1 diabetes patients had moderately but significantly shorter TCRB CDR3s in all four CD4+ subsets.

This CDR3 region has 14 residues. V was trimmed by 2 bases and J by 6 bases, leaving 10 bases between them. Looked up from germline, CDR1 is KGHSH and CDR2 is LQKENI. Every bit of the isolated RNA underwent reverse transcription, so sequencing read expressed TCRB transcripts. Assay: immunoSEQ multiplex PCR; the TCRdb copy retains only in-frame clones and omits some. The sample contains approximately 160,000 clones, almost 65% of which appear only once. The rearrangement joins TRBV18 to TRBJ1-4; TRBD1 is a possible D gene (5 bases). Sample: naive CD4+ T cells from blood. The TCR sequence derives from a man aged 25 to 40 with type 1 diabetes. The CDR3 loop is CASSPARVDEKLFF. The CDR3 nucleotides are TGTGCCAGCTCACCAGCCAGGGTGGATGAAAAACTGTTTTTT.